This T cell receptor beta chain was captured by sequencing in a study of shared clonotypes between healthy human individuals. The wider study: Used for every donor were three CD4 naive, three CD4 memory, two CD8 naive and one CD8 memory plate.

Deep was the level used in running the assay. Libraries were prepared by immunoSEQ multiplex PCR; TCRdb keeps only in-frame clonotypes and omits some of them. The data show 950,000 to 1,300,000 clones, around 74% seen once. The CDR3 spans 14 residues. The V and J ends lost 6 bases and 1 base respectively, with 10 bases between them. Germline V gene lookup returns CDR1 MNHEY and CDR2 SMNVEV (reference sequence). In this sample, this clone turned up once. Material: memory CD4+ T cells sorted from blood. Subset described: CD45RA-negative fraction. J is TRBJ2-1 and V is TRBV27; perhaps TRBD2 as D (6 bases). The TCR was taken from a man younger than 35 in good health. The CDR3, as DNA: TGTGCCAGCAGGGGGGGTTTATCCTACAATGAGCAGTTCTTC. This translates into CASRGGLSYNEQFF.